The rows below give T cell receptor beta chains drawn from one sample of a study of T cells after somatic rescue of genetic block. Clones were sequenced by immunoSEQ multiplex PCR, and TCRdb holds only the in-frame ones, with some missing. Of approximately 88,000 clones in the sample, about 90% were seen once. The sample comprised peripheral blood mononuclear cells (PBMCs). The receptors come from a woman under 30. Both conserved end residues are part of each CDR3. D genes are given only for firm matches. Clone size is given for some rows only: seen once, a few or many times, or a class if the clone is expanded.

TRBJ1-2,TRBV28,.,.,13,TGTGCCAGCAGGGAGACACATTTCTATGGCTACACCTTC,CASRETHFYGYTF
TRBJ2-7,TRBV18,.,.,15,TGTGCCAGCTCGTCGGGCACTAGGGATTGGTACGAGCAGTACTTC,CASSSGTRDWYEQYF
TRBJ2-6,TRBV19,.,TRBD2,19,TGTGCCAGTAGTATGACCCTCGGAGGGAGGGGATCCGGGGCCAACGTCCTGACTTTC,CASSMTLGGRGSGANVLTF
TRBJ2-1,TRBV6-5,.,.,15,TGTGCCAGCAGTTACTCCATGGACGGATACAATGAGCAGTTCTTC,CASSYSMDGYNEQFF
TRBJ2-1,TRBV9,.,.,15,TGTGCCAGCAGCCCCCCCGGGACCCTTTACAATGAGCAGTTCTTC,CASSPPGTLYNEQFF
TRBJ2-3,TRBV7-9,.,.,16,TGTGCCAGCAGCTCCCCCCGGGACATAACCACAGATACGCAGTATTTT,CASSSPRDITTDTQYF
TRBJ2-1,TRBV19,.,TRBD2,15,TGTGCCAGTACCCCCGGGACTAGCGCCTACAATGAGCAGTTCTTC,CASTPGTSAYNEQFF
TRBJ1-5,TRBV19,.,TRBD1,15,TGTGCCAGTAGTATGGGACAGGGAGGCAATCAGCCCCAGCATTTT,CASSMGQGGNQPQHF
TRBJ1-5,TRBV5-1,.,TRBD1,15,TGCGCCAGCAGCTTGGGGACAGGGTGGTCTCAGCCCCAGCATTTT,CASSLGTGWSQPQHF
TRBJ1-2,TRBV5-5,.,.,11,TGTGCCAGCAGCTTGGCAGGGGGCTACACCTTC,CASSLAGGYTF
TRBJ2-3,TRBV10-3,.,TRBD2,15,TGTGCCATCAGTGAGTCTACTAGCGGCACAGATACGCAGTATTTT,CAISESTSGTDTQYF
TRBJ1-6,TRBV6-5,.,.,14,TGTGCCACCACCGGGACGGGGAATAATTCACCCCTCCACTTT,CATTGTGNNSPLHF
TRBJ1-5,TRBV7-2,.,.,14,TGTGCCAGCAGCTTAACAGATAGCAATCAGCCCCAGCATTTT,CASSLTDSNQPQHF
TRBJ2-2,TRBV14,.,.,12,TGTGCCAGCAGCCCTAACACCGGGGAGCTGTTTTTT,CASSPNTGELFF
TRBJ1-2,TRBV20-1,.,.,11,TGCAGTGCTCGGAGAATTCATGGCTACACCTTC,CSARRIHGYTF
TRBJ2-3,TRBV5-4,.,TRBD2,18,TGTGCCAGCAGCCGAAACACAGGCTGGCGGGAGACGTCGGATACGCAGTATTTT,CASSRNTGWRETSDTQYF
TRBJ2-1,TRBV7-8,.,.,13,TGTGCCAGCAGCAGGGAGGTACCTAATGAGCAGTTCTTC,CASSREVPNEQFF
TRBJ2-1,TRBV5-6,once,TRBD1,15,TGTGCCAGCAGCTTTGGGACAGGGGGAGGCAATGAGCAGTTCTTC,CASSFGTGGGNEQFF